Shown below are 8 T cell receptor beta chains from a single sample sequenced in a study of CD8 T cells in Susac syndrome. Reverse transcription of roughly 0.45 to 1 ug RNA was performed with random hexamers. One entry per CDR3 protein, called by TCRdb with MiXCR from the immunoSEQ multiplex PCR reads. The sample has about 180,000 distinct CDR3 sequences; 85% to 95% are singletons. The specimen sequenced was CD4+ T cells from PBMCs. The receptor source for this set is a human donor with Susac syndrome.

V and J are TRBV10-2 and TRBJ2-1; D is perhaps TRBD2 (5 bases). Trimming cost V 3 bases and J 4 bases, with 7 bases left between them. The germline CDR1 and CDR2 sequences are WSHSY and SAAADI. CDR3 length equals 13 residues. The CDR3 nucleotides read TGCGCCAGCAGTGATCCGGGGTACAATGAGCAGTTCTTC. It specifies CASSDPGYNEQFF.

The rearrangement joins TRBV20-1 to TRBJ2-1; D may correspond to TRBD1 or TRBD2 (5 bases each). The CDR3 runs to 14 residues. Germline V gene data show CDR1 as DFQATT and CDR2 as SNEGSKA (reference sequence). Trimming cost V 2 bases and J 5 bases, with 13 bases left between them. CDR3 amino acids: CSARPSGRNNEQFF. The CDR3 DNA sequence: TGCAGTGCTAGACCCTCGGGACGAAACAATGAGCAGTTCTTC.

The chain employs TRBV3-1 and TRBJ1-2; maybe TRBD1 (6 bases). This CDR3 region has 14 residues. V dropped 0 bases and J dropped 7 bases, with 12 bases sitting between them. In germline, CDR1 is LGHDT, CDR2 YNNKEL (reference sequence). The CDR3 is CASSQDGRGRGYTF. The CDR3 bases are TGTGCCAGCAGCCAAGATGGCAGGGGTCGTGGCTACACCTTC.

V and J are TRBV20-1 and TRBJ2-7, with 9 bases lining up with TRBD1. Germline CDR1 DFQATT, CDR2 SNEGSKA (reference sequence). V was clipped by 6 bases and J by 3 bases; unmatched bases: 6. This CDR3 is 13 amino acids long. CDR3 residues: CSAQRDRVYEQYF. The CDR3 region has the DNA TGCAGTGCACAACGGGACAGGGTCTACGAGCAGTACTTC.

The chain links TRBV20-1 to TRBJ2-7; 7 nucleotides agree with TRBD1. The germline gives CDR1 DFQATT, CDR2 SNEGSKA (reference sequence). V lost 7 bases to trimming and J lost 2 bases; unmatched junction nucleotides: 8. CDR3 length: 13 residues. CDR3 sequence (DNA): TGCAGTGTGGGGGTGCAGGGGGCCTACGAGCAGTACTTC. Translating gives CSVGVQGAYEQYF.

This chain uses TRBV29-1 with TRBJ2-7; possible D gene TRBD1, 5 bases. Germline V lookup: CDR1 SQVTM, CDR2 ANQGSEA. The CDR3 is 12 amino acids. The V end lost 5 bases, the J end lost 12 bases, and 20 bases lay between the germline ends. For the CDR3, the DNA is TGCAGCGTTACATATCTGACGGACATGGGGTACTTC. Translated: CSVTYLTDMGYF.

This clonotype was seen once. This chain joins TRBV6-5 and TRBJ2-5; D might be TRBD1 or TRBD2, each matching 5 bases. V was clipped by 2 bases and J by 3 bases, with 7 bases between them. This CDR3 comprises 13 residues. CDR1 MNHEY and CDR2 SVGAGI come from the germline V gene. The CDR3: CASSYRGEETQYF. Here the CDR3 DNA reads TGTGCCAGCAGTTACCGAGGGGAAGAGACCCAGTACTTC.

The chain carries TRBV9 and TRBJ2-4; TRBD2 matches at 10 bases. After removal of 0 bases from V and 8 bases from J, the junction contained 8 bases not matched to a gene. This CDR3 is 16 amino acids long. Germline V lookup: CDR1 SGDLS, CDR2 YYNGEE. The CDR3 sequence is CASSVAQAGGQDIQYF. The CDR3 DNA is TGTGCCAGCAGCGTAGCTCAAGCGGGGGGGCAGGACATTCAGTACTTC.